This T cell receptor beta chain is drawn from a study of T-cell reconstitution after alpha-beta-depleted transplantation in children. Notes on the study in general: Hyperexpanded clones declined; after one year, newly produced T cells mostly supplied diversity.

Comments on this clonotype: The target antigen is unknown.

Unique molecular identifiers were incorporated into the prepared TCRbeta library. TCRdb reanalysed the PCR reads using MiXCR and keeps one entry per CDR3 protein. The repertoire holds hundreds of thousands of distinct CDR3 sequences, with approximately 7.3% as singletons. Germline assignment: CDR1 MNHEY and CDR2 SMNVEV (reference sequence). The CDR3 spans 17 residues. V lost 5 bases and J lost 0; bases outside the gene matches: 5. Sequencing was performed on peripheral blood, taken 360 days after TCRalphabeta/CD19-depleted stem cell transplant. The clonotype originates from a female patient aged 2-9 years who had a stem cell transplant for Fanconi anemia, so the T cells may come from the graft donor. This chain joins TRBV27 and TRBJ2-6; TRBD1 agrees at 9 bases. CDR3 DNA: TGTGCCAGCAGTGGACAGGGGACCACCTCTGGGGCCAACGTCCTGACTTTC. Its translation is CASSGQGTTSGANVLTF. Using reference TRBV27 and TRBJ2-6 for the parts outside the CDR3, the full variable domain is EAQVTQNPRYLITVTGKKLTVTCSQNMNHEYMSWYRQDPGLGLRQIYYSMNVEVTDKGDVPEGYKVSRKEKRNFPLILESPSPNQTSLYFCASSGQGTTSGANVLTFGAGSRLTVL.